This entry lists 25 T cell receptor beta chains sequenced from one sample in a study of T cells in Graves' hyperthyroidism and ophthalmopathy. The CDR3 regions of TCR beta were amplified from RNA transcripts. Carried out on the TCR CDR3, a first-round RT-PCR used the HTBI primer set. TCRdb re-called the multiplex PCR reads through MiXCR, storing one row per CDR3 protein. The table includes hundreds of thousands of distinct CDR3 sequences, approximately 14% detected once. Sequenced sample: blood. The receptors come from a woman under 30 with Graves' hyperthyroidism.

This clonotype has ten or more counts. The rearrangement links TRBV27 to TRBJ2-1, with D perhaps being TRBD1 or TRBD2 (6 bases each). Germline CDR1 and CDR2: MNHEY and SMNVEV (reference sequence). The V and J ends lost 7 bases and 1 base respectively, with 14 bases between them. The length of the CDR3 is 15 residues. The CDR3 bases are TGTGCCAGCACGCCCCGCGGGACATCCTACAATGAGCAGTTCTTC. Its protein product is CASTPRGTSYNEQFF.

The chain is built from TRBV28 and TRBJ2-3; D is possibly TRBD1 (5 bases). V gave up 5 bases and J gave up 0 bases, with 12 bases separating them. The CDR3 extends over 15 amino acids. CDR1 and CDR2 from the germline V gene are MDHEN and SYDVKM. The DNA of the CDR3 is TGTGCCAGCAGTCCTTGGACATTTAGCACAGATACGCAGTATTTT. This gives the protein CASSPWTFSTDTQYF.

This clonotype was detected many times. This sequence joins TRBV12-3 or TRBV12-4 and TRBJ1-2, with a tentative D call TRBD1 (6 bases). There are 13 residues in the CDR3. The germline V and J ends were trimmed by 4 bases and 4 bases, with 10 bases remaining between them. CDR3 sequence: CASSSRTAYGYTF. In DNA, the CDR3 is TGTGCCAGCAGTTCTAGGACAGCCTATGGCTACACCTTC.

About this clonotype itself: This may be a read error: a much more frequent sequence differs by one nucleotide. J is TRBJ2-3 and V is TRBV11-2; D unclear. The end of the DNA fits TRBJ1-5 better, so the J call may be wrong. The CDR3 covers 14 residues. Looked up from germline, CDR1 is SGHAT and CDR2 is FQNNGV. The CDR3 DNA reads TGTGCCAGCAGCTTTGGCGGCGGCACAGATACGCAGCATTTT. Amino acid sequence: CASSFGGGTDTQHF.

This clonotype came up many times. The gene calls are TRBV20-1 and TRBJ2-4; 14 nucleotides align to TRBD2. Germline lookup yields CDR1 DFQATT and CDR2 SNEGSKA (reference sequence). CDR3 length: 21 residues. Germline trimming cut 1 base from V and 8 bases from J; bases unmatched to any gene: 22. CDR3 nucleotide sequence: TGCAGTGCTAGAGGGGTGGTCCCCGGGACTAGCGGGGGTTTACGCGCGGACATTCAGTACTTC. Residues: CSARGVVPGTSGGLRADIQYF.

The chain links TRBV2 to TRBJ2-1, with D tentatively TRBD2 (6 bases). The ends were cut back, 6 bases at V and 6 bases at J, with 15 bases in the middle. The CDR3 is 14 amino acids. Germline V gives CDR1 SNHLY, CDR2 FYNNEI. CDR3 loop: CASRGTEQLNEQFF. The CDR3 DNA reads TGTGCCAGCAGGGGGACTGAGCAGCTCAATGAGCAGTTCTTC.

This clonotype came up a few times. One end of the junction does not line up with germline, which may come from a read error. The chain carries TRBV12-3 or TRBV12-4 and TRBJ2-7; tentative D call: TRBD1 (5 bases). There are 14 residues in the CDR3. In DNA form, the CDR3 reads TGTGCCAGCAGTTGGGCAGGGTCCAAATACGAGCAATACTTC. Translated, it gives CASSWAGSKYEQYF.

This clonotype appeared a few times. The chain uses TRBV9 and TRBJ2-4, with D maybe TRBD2 (5 bases). Trimming took off 0 bases at V and 1 base at J, with 14 bases between the two ends. Germline CDR1 SGDLS, CDR2 YYNGEE. The CDR3 spans 17 residues. The CDR3 coding sequence is TGTGCCAGCAGCGTAGATCCCCTCTCGGGGGCCAAAAACATTCAGTACTTC. Its translation: CASSVDPLSGAKNIQYF.

This clonotype has ten or more counts. The J gene is TRBJ2-3, the V gene TRBV20-1; the D gene is possibly TRBD1 (6 bases). Germline CDR1 is DFQATT and CDR2 is SNEGSKA (reference sequence). The CDR3 is 13 residues long. Trimming took off 8 bases at V and 0 bases at J, with 12 bases between the two ends. DNA for the CDR3: TGCAGTTCCGGACAGCCTAGCACAGATACGCAGTATTTT. This sequence encodes CSSGQPSTDTQYF.

The chain combines TRBV6-5 with TRBJ2-5, with TRBD1 matching 10 bases. Germline CDR1 is MNHEY and CDR2 is SVGAGI. This CDR3 has 15 amino acids. Germline trimming cut 2 bases from V and 4 bases from J; bases unmatched to any gene: 4. CDR3 nucleotide sequence: TGTGCCAGCAGTTACGACAGGGGGCGTTTAGAGACCCAGTACTTC. Its translation is CASSYDRGRLETQYF.

This clonotype appeared many times. The chain couples TRBV7-9 to TRBJ2-7; perhaps TRBD1 as D (6 bases). The germline gives CDR1 SEHNR, CDR2 FQNEAQ (reference sequence). This CDR3 contains 13 residues. Trimming cost V 6 bases and J 5 bases, with 14 bases left between them. CDR3: CASRIQGRDEQYF. The CDR3 coding sequence is TGTGCCAGCAGGATACAGGGAAGGGACGAGCAGTACTTC.

The table lists this clonotype with many counts. The V and J genes are TRBV3-1 and TRBJ1-1, with D hard to call. Trimming took 2 bases from V and 0 from J, leaving 13 bases between them. This CDR3 is 16 amino acids long. Germline-derived CDR1 and CDR2 are LGHDT and YNNKEL (reference sequence). The CDR3 sequence: CASSQPPTAMNTEAFF. For the CDR3, the DNA is TGTGCCAGCAGCCAACCACCGACGGCGATGAACACTGAAGCTTTCTTT.

The chain couples TRBV6-4 to TRBJ2-1; D unclear. Germline CDR1 is MRHNA and CDR2 is SNTAGT. The CDR3 length is 16 residues. V lost 0 bases and J 8 bases, leaving 17 bases between the germline ends. The CDR3 DNA reads as TGTGCCAGCAGTGACTCGAGAAGTTTTGCGTACGATGAGCAGTTCTTC. This gives the protein CASSDSRSFAYDEQFF.

The chain couples TRBV10-2 to TRBJ1-1; 7 positions match TRBD1. From germline, CDR1 is WSHSY and CDR2 SAAADI. V lost 3 bases, J lost 5 bases, and 6 bases stayed unmatched. This CDR3 is 14 amino acids long. CDR3 nucleotide sequence: TGCGCCAGCAGTGAAACCGGGACAGTGACTGAAGCTTTCTTT. The encoded protein is CASSETGTVTEAFF.

CDR3 DNA: TGTGCCAGCAGTGGGCCGGGACAGGGGAACACCGGGGAGCTGTTTTTT. As protein: CASSGPGQGNTGELFF. The rearrangement links TRBV2 to TRBJ2-2, with 9 bases identical to TRBD1. Germline V CDR1 and CDR2: SNHLY, FYNNEI. The CDR3 runs 16 residues. V lost 4 bases, J lost 1 base, and 4 bases stayed unmatched.

This clonotype was detected ten times or more. The chain recombines TRBV2 with TRBJ2-5; D is undetermined. CDR3 size: 12 residues. V was cut by 2 bases and J by 4 bases, with 5 bases left in between. Germline CDR1 is SNHLY and CDR2 is FYNNEI. CDR3 amino acids: CASSERGETQYF. The CDR3 nucleotides read TGTGCCAGCAGTGAAAGAGGAGAGACCCAGTACTTC.

This clonotype was detected only a few times. This chain joins TRBV6-2 or TRBV6-3 and TRBJ1-5; D is possibly TRBD1 (5 bases). The CDR3 is 15 amino acids. Germline V gene data show CDR1 as MNHEY and CDR2 as SVGEGT. V was trimmed by 1 base and J by 6 bases, leaving 13 bases between them. CDR3 nucleotides: TGTGCCAGCAGTTACTTTCGGGGCTGGGGTCAGCCCCAGCATTTT. This encodes CASSYFRGWGQPQHF.

The CDR3 coding sequence is TGTGCCAGCAGTCTCCGGGACAGGGGTCTCTTTTCCACCGGGGAGCTGTTTTTT. It is translated as CASSLRDRGLFSTGELFF. This chain connects TRBV12-3 or TRBV12-4 to TRBJ2-2; 10 bases align to TRBD1. The CDR3 has 18 residues. Trimming at V came to 5 bases and at J to 4 bases, leaving 13 bases not matched to a gene.

Ten or more counts support this clonotype. This chain uses TRBV12-3 or TRBV12-4 with TRBJ1-1; D not resolved. The CDR3 sequence is 13 residues long. V dropped 5 bases and J dropped 4 bases, with 11 bases sitting between them. CDR3 loop: CASSRVRFTEAFF. The CDR3 DNA follows: TGTGCCAGCAGTCGGGTCAGGTTCACTGAAGCTTTCTTT.

This clonotype was seen at least ten times. The chain recombines TRBV7-9 with TRBJ2-1; TRBD2 matches at 10 bases. Germline V CDR1 and CDR2: SEHNR, FQNEAQ (reference sequence). CDR3 length: 17 residues. The junction had 11 bases not matched to a gene; V was cut back by 5 bases and J by 4 bases. The CDR3 sequence: CASSALRASGGYNEQFF. CDR3 DNA sequence: TGTGCCAGCAGCGCCCTGAGGGCTAGCGGGGGATACAATGAGCAGTTCTTC.

This clonotype showed up many times. This sequence joins TRBV20-1 and TRBJ2-7; D is unclear. V shed 3 bases and J shed 6 bases, with 18 bases lying between them. Germline CDR1 is DFQATT and CDR2 is SNEGSKA (reference sequence). The CDR3 is made up of 14 amino acids. CDR3 in amino acids: CSASGSRFAIEQYF. The CDR3 nucleotides are TGCAGTGCTAGTGGTTCCAGGTTCGCAATCGAGCAGTACTTC.

This clonotype was found once. The chain joins TRBV7-9 to TRBJ2-1; TRBD2 matches at 13 bases. The CDR3 covers 16 residues. Germline loops: CDR1 SEHNR, CDR2 FQNEAQ (reference sequence). Trimming took 3 bases from V and 6 from J; bases not matched to a gene: 5. CDR3 sequence (DNA): TGTGCCAGCAGCTTGGCACTAGCGGGAGGGCCCAATGAGCAGTTCTTC. This gives the protein CASSLALAGGPNEQFF.

V usage is TRBV20-1 and J usage is TRBJ2-1; 11 bases agree with TRBD2. Germline lookup yields CDR1 DFQATT and CDR2 SNEGSKA (reference sequence). This CDR3 has 15 amino acids. V lost 6 bases and J lost 4; bases outside the gene matches: 8. The CDR3 coding sequence is TGCAGTGCAGTCTGGGTAGCGGGGGGGTACAATGAGCAGTTCTTC. Translation: CSAVWVAGGYNEQFF.

In the case of this clonotype: It may be a read error: a sequence one base away is much more abundant. The chain joins TRBV2 to TRBJ1-3; D gene uncertain. This CDR3 has 16 residues. Germline values: CDR1 SNHLY, CDR2 FYNNEI. CDR3 bases: TGTGCCAGCAGTGTTATCGGGCAGAGCTCTGGAAACACCGTATATTTT. The encoded protein is CASSVIGQSSGNTVYF.

The rearrangement uses TRBV28 and TRBJ2-7; D is tentatively TRBD1 or TRBD2 (5 bases each). Trimming shortened V by 5 bases and J by 4 bases, and 18 bases separated the two germline ends. CDR1 and CDR2 (germline): MDHEN, SYDVKM. CDR3 size: 15 residues. The CDR3 bases are TGTGCCAGCAGTGAAACCGGGGCCAATAAATACGAGCAGTACTTC. This sequence encodes CASSETGANKYEQYF.